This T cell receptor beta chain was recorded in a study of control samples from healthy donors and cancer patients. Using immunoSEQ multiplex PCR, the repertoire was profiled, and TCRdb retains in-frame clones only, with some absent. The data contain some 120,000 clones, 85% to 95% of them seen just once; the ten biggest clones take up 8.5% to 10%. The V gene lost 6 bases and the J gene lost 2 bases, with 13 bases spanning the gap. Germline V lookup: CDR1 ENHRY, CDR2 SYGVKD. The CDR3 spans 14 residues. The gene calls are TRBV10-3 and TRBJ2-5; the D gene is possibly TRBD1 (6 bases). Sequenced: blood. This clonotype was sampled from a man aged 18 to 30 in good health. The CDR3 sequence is CAIRETGNQETQYF. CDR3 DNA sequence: TGTGCCATCAGGGAAACAGGGAATCAAGAGACCCAGTACTTC.